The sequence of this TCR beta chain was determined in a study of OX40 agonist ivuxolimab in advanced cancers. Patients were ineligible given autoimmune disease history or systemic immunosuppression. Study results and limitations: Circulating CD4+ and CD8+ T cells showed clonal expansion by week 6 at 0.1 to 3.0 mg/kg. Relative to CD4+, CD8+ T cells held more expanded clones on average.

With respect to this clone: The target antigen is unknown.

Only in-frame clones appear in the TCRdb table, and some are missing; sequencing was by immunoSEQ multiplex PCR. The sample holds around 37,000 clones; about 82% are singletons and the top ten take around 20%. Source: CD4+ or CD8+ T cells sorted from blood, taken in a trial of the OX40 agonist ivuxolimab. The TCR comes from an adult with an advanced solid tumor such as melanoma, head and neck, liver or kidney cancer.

The DNA for the CDR3 is TGTGCCAGCAGTTTAGGTGGGGGGAGCTCCTACAATGAGCAGTTCTTC. This sequence encodes CASSLGGGSSYNEQFF. The V call is TRBV28, the J call TRBJ2-1, with D possibly matching TRBD2 (6 bases). The CDR3 totals 16 residues. Germline CDR1 and CDR2: MDHEN and SYDVKM. The ends were cut back, 2 bases at V and 0 bases at J, with 11 bases in the middle.